This record looks at one TCR beta chain sequence and its context. Its antigen remains unidentified. Likely a read error: the CDR3 ends without its conserved phenylalanine or tryptophan. This specimen comes from a study of tumor and adjacent non-tumor tissue in lung cancer. Study summary: Patients were aged roughly 30 to 76, 9 to 10 men and about 5 women, stage I to III.

The library came from three nested PCR rounds adapted from ARM-PCR protocols. TCRdb reprocessed the multiplex PCR reads via MiXCR and lists one record per CDR3 protein. The sample records 90,000 to 120,000 distinct CDR3 sequences, less than 75% being singletons. Broader study findings: Higher tumor TCR diversity was associated with shorter survival.

This sample's RNA came from whole unsorted tissue. Distant lung tissue was collected more than 3 cm away from the tumor edge. Germline assignment: CDR1 MGHRA and CDR2 YSYEKL. This CDR3 has 13 residues. This clonotype was obtained from a man younger than 40 with non-small cell lung cancer. Sequenced sample: distant non-tumor lung tissue. The chain links TRBV4-1 to TRBJ2-7; D remains unclear. The CDR3 sequence is CASGQEWGQVQYI. The CDR3 DNA reads TGCGCCAGCGGCCAAGAATGGGGTCAGGTGCAGTACATC.